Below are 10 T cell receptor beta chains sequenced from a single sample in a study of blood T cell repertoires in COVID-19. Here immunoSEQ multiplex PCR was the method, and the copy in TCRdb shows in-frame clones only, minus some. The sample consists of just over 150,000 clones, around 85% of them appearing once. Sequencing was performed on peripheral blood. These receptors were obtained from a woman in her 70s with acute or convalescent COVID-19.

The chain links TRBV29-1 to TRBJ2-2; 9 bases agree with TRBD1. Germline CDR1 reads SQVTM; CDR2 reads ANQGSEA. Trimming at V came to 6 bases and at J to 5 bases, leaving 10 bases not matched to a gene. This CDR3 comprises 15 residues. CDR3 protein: CSVSTGTGNTGELFF. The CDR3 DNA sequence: TGCAGCGTATCTACCGGGACAGGGAATACCGGGGAGCTGTTTTTT.

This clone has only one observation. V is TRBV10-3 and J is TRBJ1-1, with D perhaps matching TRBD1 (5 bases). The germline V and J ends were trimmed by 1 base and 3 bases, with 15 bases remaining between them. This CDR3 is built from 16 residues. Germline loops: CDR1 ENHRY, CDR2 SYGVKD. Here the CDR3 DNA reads TGTGCCATCAGTGAGTTAGCAGCCGAAGGGGACACTGAAGCTTTCTTT. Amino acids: CAISELAAEGDTEAFF.

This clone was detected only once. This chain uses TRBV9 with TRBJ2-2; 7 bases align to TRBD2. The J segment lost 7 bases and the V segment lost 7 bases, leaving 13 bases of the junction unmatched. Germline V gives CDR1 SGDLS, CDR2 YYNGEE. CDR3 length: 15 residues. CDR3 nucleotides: TGTGCCAGCGGACGGGATCAGCGGGGTTACGGGGAGCTGTTTTTT. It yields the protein CASGRDQRGYGELFF.

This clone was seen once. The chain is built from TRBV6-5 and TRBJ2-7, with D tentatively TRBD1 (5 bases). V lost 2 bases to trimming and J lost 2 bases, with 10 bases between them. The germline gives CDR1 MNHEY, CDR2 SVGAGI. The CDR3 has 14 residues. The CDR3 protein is CASSYGARTYEQYF. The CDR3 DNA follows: TGTGCCAGCAGTTACGGGGCGCGGACCTACGAGCAGTACTTC.

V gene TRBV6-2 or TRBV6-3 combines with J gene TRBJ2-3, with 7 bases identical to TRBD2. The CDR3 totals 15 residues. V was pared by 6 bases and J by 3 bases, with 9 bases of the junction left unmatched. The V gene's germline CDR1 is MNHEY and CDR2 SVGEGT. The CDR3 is CASSPAGGRTDTQYF. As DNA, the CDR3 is TGTGCCAGCAGCCCAGCCGGGGGGAGGACAGATACGCAGTATTTT.

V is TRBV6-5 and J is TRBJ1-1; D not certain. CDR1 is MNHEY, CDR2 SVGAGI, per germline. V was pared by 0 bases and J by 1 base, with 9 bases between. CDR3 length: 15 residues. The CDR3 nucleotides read TGTGCCAGCAGTTACTCGGGCCGTCCGAACACTGAAGCTTTCTTT. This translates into CASSYSGRPNTEAFF.

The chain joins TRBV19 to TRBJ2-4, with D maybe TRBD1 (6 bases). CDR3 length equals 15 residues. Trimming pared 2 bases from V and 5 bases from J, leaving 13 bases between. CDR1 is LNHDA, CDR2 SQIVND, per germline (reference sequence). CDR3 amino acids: CASSITGLGENIQYF. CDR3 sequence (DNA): TGTGCCAGTAGTATAACAGGGTTGGGGGAAAACATTCAGTACTTC.

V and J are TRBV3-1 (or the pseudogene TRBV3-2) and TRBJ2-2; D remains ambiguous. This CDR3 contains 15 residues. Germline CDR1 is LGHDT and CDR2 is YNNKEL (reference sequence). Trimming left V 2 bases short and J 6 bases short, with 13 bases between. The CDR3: CASSQLLGSAGELFF. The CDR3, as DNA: TGTGCCAGCAGCCAATTACTCGGGTCGGCCGGGGAGCTGTTTTTT.

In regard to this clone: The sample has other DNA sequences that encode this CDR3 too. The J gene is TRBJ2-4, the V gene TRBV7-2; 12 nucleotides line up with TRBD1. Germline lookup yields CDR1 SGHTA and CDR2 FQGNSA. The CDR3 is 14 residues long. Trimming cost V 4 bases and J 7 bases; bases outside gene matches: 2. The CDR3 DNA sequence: TGTGCCAGCAGCTCGGGACAGGGGGCCAACATTCAGTACTTC. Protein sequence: CASSSGQGANIQYF.

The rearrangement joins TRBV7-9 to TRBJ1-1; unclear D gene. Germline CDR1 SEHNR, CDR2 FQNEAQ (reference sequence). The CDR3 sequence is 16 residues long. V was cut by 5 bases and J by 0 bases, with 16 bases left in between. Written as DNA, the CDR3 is TGTGCCAGCAGCACGCACGGGGAGATTGTGAACACTGAAGCTTTCTTT. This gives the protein CASSTHGEIVNTEAFF.